This T cell receptor beta chain was retrieved from a study of T cell responses to AZD1222 COVID-19 vaccine. Trimming cost V 3 bases and J 8 bases, with 11 bases left between them. The germline V gene encodes CDR1 LNHDA and CDR2 SQIVND (reference sequence). CDR3 size: 13 residues. TCRdb's table, derived via immunoSEQ multiplex PCR, lists solely in-frame clones and lacks some. The data hold more than 150,000 clones, with approximately 92% observed a single time. The count of this clone is one. Its target is not known. Overall study results and limits: Clonal diversity was possibly underestimated; the donors were predominantly white British and more often female.

V usage is TRBV19 and J usage is TRBJ1-3; D perhaps matches TRBD1 (5 bases). The material was peripheral blood, obtained on day 0 of AZD1222 vaccination. This clonotype was sampled from an adult in good health. The CDR3: CASSIRGGDTIYF. Written as DNA, the CDR3 is TGTGCCAGTAGTATCCGGGGGGGAGACACCATATATTTT.